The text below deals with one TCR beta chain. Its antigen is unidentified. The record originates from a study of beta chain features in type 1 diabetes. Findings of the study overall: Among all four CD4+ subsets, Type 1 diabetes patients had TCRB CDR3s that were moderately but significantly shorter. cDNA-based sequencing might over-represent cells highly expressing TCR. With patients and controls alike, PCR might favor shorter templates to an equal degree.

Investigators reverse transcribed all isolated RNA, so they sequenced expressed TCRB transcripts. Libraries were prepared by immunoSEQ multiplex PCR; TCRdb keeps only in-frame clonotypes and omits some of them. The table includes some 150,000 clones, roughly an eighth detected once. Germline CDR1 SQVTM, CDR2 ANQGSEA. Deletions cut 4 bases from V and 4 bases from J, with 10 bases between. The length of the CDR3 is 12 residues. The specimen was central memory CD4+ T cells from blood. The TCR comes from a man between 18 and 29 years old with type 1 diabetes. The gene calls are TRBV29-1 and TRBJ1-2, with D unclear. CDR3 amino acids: CSVGEGSYGYTF. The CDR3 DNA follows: TGCAGCGTTGGAGAGGGTTCCTATGGCTACACCTTC.